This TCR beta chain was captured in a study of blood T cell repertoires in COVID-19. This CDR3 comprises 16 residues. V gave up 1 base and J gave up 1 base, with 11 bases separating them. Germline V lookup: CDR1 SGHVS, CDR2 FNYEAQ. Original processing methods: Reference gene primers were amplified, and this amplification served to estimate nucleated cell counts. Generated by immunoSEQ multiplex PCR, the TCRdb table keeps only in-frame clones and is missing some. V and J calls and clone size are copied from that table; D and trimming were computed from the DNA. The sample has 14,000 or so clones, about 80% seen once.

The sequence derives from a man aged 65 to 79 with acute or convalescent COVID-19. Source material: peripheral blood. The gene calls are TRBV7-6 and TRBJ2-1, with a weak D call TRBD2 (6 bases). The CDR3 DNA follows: TGTGCCAGCAGCTTAGTTGCGGGATCGTCCTACAATGAGCAGTTCTTC. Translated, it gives CASSLVAGSSYNEQFF.